Sequencing of this T cell receptor (beta chain) was carried out in a study of blood T cell repertoires in COVID-19. Overall study context: Whether acute or convalescent, the COVID-19 samples came from the United States, Italy and Spain. From T cells, B-cell-depleted T cells, or PBMCs came the material, which was cDNA or gDNA.

Assay: immunoSEQ multiplex PCR; the TCRdb copy retains only in-frame clones and omits some. The sample has approximately 240,000 clones; roughly four fifths are singletons. The length of the CDR3 is 13 residues. Per germline, CDR1 LGHDT and CDR2 YNNKEL (reference sequence). J gave up 6 bases and V 4 bases, and 3 bases lay outside the gene matches. Individuals aged about 18 to 100 years were recruited from about two dozen US areas. The V and J genes are TRBV3-1 (or the pseudogene TRBV3-2) and TRBJ1-5; 7 nucleotides match TRBD1. Sequencing input: PBMCs or T cells enriched from blood (not recorded which). The sequence derives from a woman aged 40 to 55 with acute COVID-19. DNA for the CDR3: TGTGCCAGCAGCCCGACAGGGACTCAGCCCCAGCATTTT. Amino acids: CASSPTGTQPQHF.